Listed here are 16 T cell receptor beta chains from one sample, sequenced in a study of T cells after yellow fever vaccination. TCRdb re-analysed the 5' RACE reads in MiXCR, keeping a single row per CDR3 protein. The sample yields some 560,000 distinct CDR3 sequences, roughly a fifth seen once. The material was PBMCs, obtained 15 days after the yellow fever booster vaccination. The receptors here all came from a man aged 30 to 45 who received the YFV17D yellow fever vaccine.

This chain joins TRBV5-1 and TRBJ2-7, with 9 bases matching TRBD2. The CDR3 consists of 15 residues. V was clipped by 5 bases and J by 3 bases; unmatched bases: 9. Per germline, CDR1 SGHRS and CDR2 YFSETQ. For the CDR3, the DNA is TGCGCCAGCAGGGCTGCCGGGACTAGCTACTACGAGCAGTACTTC. This gives the protein CASRAAGTSYYEQYF. Together with reference TRBV5-1 and TRBJ2-7, the CDR3 gives the full variable domain: KAGVTQTPRYLIKTRGQQVTLSCSPISGHRSVSWYQQTPGQGLQFLFEYFSETQRNKGNFPGRFSGRQFSNSRSEMNVSTLELGDSALYLCASRAAGTSYYEQYFGPGTRLTVT.

This clonotype was found a few times. CDR3 loop: CASGSNQPQHF. In DNA, the CDR3 is TGTGCTAGTGGTTCGAATCAGCCCCAGCATTTT. The rearrangement links TRBV12-5 to TRBJ1-5, with D uncertain. The V end was cut by 4 bases, the J end by 4 bases, with 2 bases between. Germline values: CDR1 LGHNT, CDR2 FRNRAP. The CDR3 contains 11 residues.

The V call is TRBV19, the J call TRBJ2-1; 10 nucleotides match TRBD2. This CDR3 is 13 amino acids long. CDR1 is LNHDA, CDR2 SQIVND, per germline (reference sequence). The junction had 8 bases not matched to a gene; V was cut back by 9 bases and J by 9 bases. DNA of the CDR3: TGTGCCAGCCGACCTAGCGGGAGTGGTGAGCAGTTCTTC. Its protein product is CASRPSGSGEQFF.

This clonotype was seen at least ten times. The chain couples TRBV6-5 to TRBJ2-3; TRBD2 aligns across 8 bases. Per the germline V gene, CDR1 is MNHEY and CDR2 is SVGAGI. Trimming removed 0 bases from V and 2 bases from J; junction bases left unmatched: 1. CDR3 length: 15 residues. Here the CDR3 DNA reads TGTGCCAGCAGTTACTCAGCGGGGGACACAGATACGCAGTATTTT. Translated: CASSYSAGDTDTQYF.

This clonotype has more than one count but fewer than ten. J is TRBJ2-3 and V is TRBV6-2 or TRBV6-3; D might be TRBD2 (7 bases). Germline CDR1 is MNHEY and CDR2 is SVGEGT. V was pared by 7 bases and J by 2 bases, with 22 bases between. The CDR3 runs to 17 residues. CDR3 loop: CASTYREGSRPTDTQYF. The CDR3 bases are TGTGCCAGCACCTACAGGGAGGGATCCCGGCCCACAGATACGCAGTATTTT.

CDR3 sequence (DNA): TGTGCCAGCTCACCCTCGGTAAGGGTCGGCGAGCAGTACTTC. Amino acid sequence: CASSPSVRVGEQYF. The chain recombines TRBV18 with TRBJ2-7; D uncertain. V dropped 3 bases and J dropped 6 bases, with 15 bases sitting between them. CDR3 length equals 14 residues. Looked up from germline, CDR1 is KGHSH and CDR2 is LQKENI. Looking up the rest from reference TRBV18 and TRBJ2-7 gives the full variable domain: NAGVMQNPRHLVRRRGQEARLRCSPMKGHSHVYWYRQLPEEGLKFMVYLQKENIIDESGMPKERFSAEFPKEGPSILRIQQVVRGDSAAYFCASSPSVRVGEQYFGPGTRLTVT.

The chain couples TRBV29-1 to TRBJ2-5, with a weak D call TRBD2 (5 bases). Germline lookup yields CDR1 SQVTM and CDR2 ANQGSEA. CDR3 size: 13 residues. The germline V and J ends were trimmed by 5 bases and 2 bases, with 12 bases remaining between them. This CDR3 is CSVSGNGQETQYF. The CDR3 region has the DNA TGCAGCGTTTCGGGGAATGGACAAGAGACCCAGTACTTC.

The J gene is TRBJ2-1, the V gene TRBV7-3, with 10 bases lining up with TRBD2. Germline V gene lookup returns CDR1 SGHTA and CDR2 FQGTGA. V trimming: 4 bases; J trimming: 6 bases; junction bases outside the gene matches: 6. The CDR3 covers 15 residues. CDR3 nucleotide sequence: TGTGCCAGCAGCTACACTAGCGGGAACCTCAATGAGCAGTTCTTC. As protein: CASSYTSGNLNEQFF.

The chain uses TRBV19 and TRBJ2-1, with 13 bases fitting TRBD2. The CDR3 runs to 14 residues. From germline, CDR1 is LNHDA and CDR2 SQIVND (reference sequence). J lost 10 bases, V lost 7 bases, and 7 bases had no gene match. The CDR3 DNA reads TGTGCCAGTAAACTAGCGGGAGGGCCGTGGGAGCAGTTCTTC. This encodes CASKLAGGPWEQFF.

V and J are TRBV4-1 and TRBJ1-5, with 8 bases lining up with TRBD1. This CDR3 has 15 residues. V gave up 0 bases and J gave up 6 bases; unmatched junction bases: 4. Germline V CDR1 and CDR2: MGHRA, YSYEKL. CDR3 loop: CASSQDDRGIQPQHF. CDR3 DNA: TGCGCCAGCAGCCAAGATGACAGGGGAATTCAGCCCCAGCATTTT.

The chain uses TRBV9 and TRBJ1-2, with a tentative D call TRBD1 (5 bases). The V and J ends lost 6 bases and 7 bases respectively, with 22 bases between them. Germline loops: CDR1 SGDLS, CDR2 YYNGEE. The CDR3 runs 15 residues. The CDR3 reads CASTSGLAGDAGYTF. CDR3 in DNA: TGTGCCAGCACCTCGGGCCTCGCGGGGGATGCTGGCTACACCTTC.

This clonotype was found a few times. V usage is TRBV15 and J usage is TRBJ1-3; D is undetermined. The CDR3 spans 13 residues. V lost 3 bases, J lost 6 bases, and 9 bases lay in between. CDR1 and CDR2 (germline): LNHNV, YYDKDF (reference sequence). CDR3 amino acids: CATSSLPANTIYF. DNA for the CDR3: TGTGCCACCAGCAGTTTGCCAGCAAACACCATATATTTT.

The rearrangement joins TRBV6-2 or TRBV6-3 to TRBJ2-1; perhaps TRBD2 as D (6 bases). The ends were cut back, 5 bases at V and 4 bases at J, with 12 bases in the middle. The V gene's germline CDR1 is MNHEY and CDR2 SVGEGT. The CDR3 consists of 14 residues. The CDR3 region has the DNA TGTGCCAGCAGTCTAGCGTATCAATACAATGAGCAGTTCTTC. This sequence encodes CASSLAYQYNEQFF.

A word on this clonotype: One junction end disagrees with the germline gene, perhaps due to a read error. This chain uses TRBV6-1 with TRBJ2-3; D might be TRBD2 (6 bases). Germline assignment: CDR1 MNHNS and CDR2 SASEGT. The CDR3 is 16 residues long. DNA for the CDR3: TGTGCCAGCAGTCTGGGACTTTCCCTAAACACAGATACGCTGTATTTT. This encodes CASSLGLSLNTDTLYF.

V and J are TRBV18 and TRBJ2-3, with D possibly TRBD1 on 6 matching bases. The CDR3 is made up of 13 amino acids. The V gene lost 3 bases and the J gene lost 4 bases, with 8 bases spanning the gap. Germline V gene lookup returns CDR1 KGHSH and CDR2 LQKENI. In nucleotides, the CDR3 is TGTGCCAGCTCACCGAGGGGGTCAGATACGCAGTATTTT. Amino acids: CASSPRGSDTQYF.

The genes are TRBV3-1 and TRBJ1-1; D is ambiguous. Trimming took off 5 bases at V and 1 base at J, with 11 bases between the two ends. The CDR3 length is 14 residues. Germline assignment: CDR1 LGHDT and CDR2 YNNKEL (reference sequence). The CDR3 DNA is TGTGCCAGCAGCACCCGGACGGAGAACACTGAAGCTTTCTTT. It codes for CASSTRTENTEAFF.